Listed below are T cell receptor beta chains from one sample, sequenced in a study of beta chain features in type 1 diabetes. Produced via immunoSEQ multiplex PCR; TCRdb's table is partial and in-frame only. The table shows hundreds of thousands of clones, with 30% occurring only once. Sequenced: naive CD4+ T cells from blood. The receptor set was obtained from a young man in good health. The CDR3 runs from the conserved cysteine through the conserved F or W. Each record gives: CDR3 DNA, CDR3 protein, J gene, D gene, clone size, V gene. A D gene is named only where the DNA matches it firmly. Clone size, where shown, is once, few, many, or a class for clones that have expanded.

cdr3_nt: TGTGCCAGCAGTGAAGAGGGACAAGTTGAGCAGTACTTC
cdr3_aa: CASSEEGQVEQYF
j_call: TRBJ2-7
d_call: NA
clone_size: NA
v_call: TRBV2

cdr3_nt: TGTGCCAGCAGCTTAGTTGGGCAGGGAGGGACCCAGTACTTC
cdr3_aa: CASSLVGQGGTQYF
j_call: TRBJ2-5
d_call: NA
clone_size: few
v_call: TRBV7-2

cdr3_nt: TGTGCCACCAGCAGAGACCCCTACAGGGGGCAAGAGACCCAGTACTTC
cdr3_aa: CATSRDPYRGQETQYF
j_call: TRBJ2-5
d_call: TRBD1
clone_size: NA
v_call: TRBV15

cdr3_nt: TGTGCCAGCACTGGGGTGGGGGCCAACGTCCTGACTTTC
cdr3_aa: CASTGVGANVLTF
j_call: TRBJ2-6
d_call: NA
clone_size: NA
v_call: TRBV27

cdr3_nt: TGCAGCGGGGGACACCCGAACACCGGGGAGCTGTTTTTT
cdr3_aa: CSGGHPNTGELFF
j_call: TRBJ2-2
d_call: NA
clone_size: few
v_call: TRBV29-1

cdr3_nt: TGTGCCAGTAGTATCCGGGACCAGCAGTTCTTC
cdr3_aa: CASSIRDQQFF
j_call: TRBJ2-1
d_call: NA
clone_size: NA
v_call: TRBV19

cdr3_nt: TGTGCCAGCAGCCAACGACGAAGCTCCTACAATGAGCAGTTCTTC
cdr3_aa: CASSQRRSSYNEQFF
j_call: TRBJ2-1
d_call: NA
clone_size: NA
v_call: TRBV7-2

cdr3_nt: TGTGCCAGCAGTTACACGCACAATCAGCCCCAGCATTTT
cdr3_aa: CASSYTHNQPQHF
j_call: TRBJ1-5
d_call: NA
clone_size: NA
v_call: TRBV6-6

cdr3_nt: TGTGCCAGCAGCGTAGATACTAGCGGGCCGGATGGGGATACGCAGTATTTT
cdr3_aa: CASSVDTSGPDGDTQYF
j_call: TRBJ2-3
d_call: TRBD2
clone_size: few
v_call: TRBV9

cdr3_nt: TGTGCCACCAGCAGCGCCTATACGCGCCTCGGCAATCAGCCCCAGCATTTT
cdr3_aa: CATSSAYTRLGNQPQHF
j_call: TRBJ1-5
d_call: NA
clone_size: NA
v_call: TRBV15

cdr3_nt: TGTGCCAGCAGCTTAGGAATGGGGAACACCGGGGAGCTGTTTTTT
cdr3_aa: CASSLGMGNTGELFF
j_call: TRBJ2-2
d_call: NA
clone_size: NA
v_call: TRBV7-8

cdr3_nt: TGTGCCAGCAGCCCGGTTCGGCAGGTCCGAGAGACCCAGTACTTC
cdr3_aa: CASSPVRQVRETQYF
j_call: TRBJ2-5
d_call: NA
clone_size: few
v_call: TRBV14

cdr3_nt: TGTGCCTGGAGTGCTGGGGATCGCTCTGGGGCCAACGTCCTGACTTTC
cdr3_aa: CAWSAGDRSGANVLTF
j_call: TRBJ2-6
d_call: NA
clone_size: NA
v_call: TRBV30

cdr3_nt: TGTGCCAGCATAATACAGGGGGAAGAGACCCAGTACTTC
cdr3_aa: CASIIQGEETQYF
j_call: TRBJ2-5
d_call: TRBD1
clone_size: NA
v_call: TRBV2

cdr3_nt: TGTGCCAGCAGTTACTCTGCTTACGAGCAGTACTTC
cdr3_aa: CASSYSAYEQYF
j_call: TRBJ2-7
d_call: NA
clone_size: few
v_call: TRBV6-6